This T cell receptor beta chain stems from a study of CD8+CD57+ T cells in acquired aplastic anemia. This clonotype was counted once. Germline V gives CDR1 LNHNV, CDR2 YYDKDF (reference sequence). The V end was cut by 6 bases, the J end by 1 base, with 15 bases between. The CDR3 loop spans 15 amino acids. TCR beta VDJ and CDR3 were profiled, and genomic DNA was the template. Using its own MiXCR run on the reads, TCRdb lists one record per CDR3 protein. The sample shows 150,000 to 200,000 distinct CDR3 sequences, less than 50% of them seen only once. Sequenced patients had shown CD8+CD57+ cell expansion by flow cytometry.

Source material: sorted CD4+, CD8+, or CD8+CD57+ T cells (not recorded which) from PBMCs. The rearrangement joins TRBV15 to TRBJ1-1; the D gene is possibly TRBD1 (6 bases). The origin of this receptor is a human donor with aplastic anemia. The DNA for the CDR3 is TGTGCCACCAGTGAACAGGGCGCGGCGAACACTGAAGCTTTCTTT. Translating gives CATSEQGAANTEAFF.